A selection of T cell receptor beta chains follows, all from one sample in a study of blood T cell repertoires in COVID-19. TCRdb's table, derived via immunoSEQ multiplex PCR, lists solely in-frame clones and lacks some. Of 150,000 to 160,000 clones in the sample, 60% to 85% were seen once. The sequenced material came from peripheral blood. The origin of the receptors is an elderly man with acute or convalescent COVID-19. Both conserved end residues are part of each CDR3. A D gene is named only where the DNA matches it firmly. Rows may omit the clone size; those that give it use once, few, many or a size class.

>-|TRBV27|TRBJ2-3|TRBD1
TGTGCCAGCAGTTTATCGACAGGGAATTCAGATACGCAGTATTTT
CASSLSTGNSDTQYF
>-|TRBV7-2|TRBJ2-5|TRBD1
TGTGCCAGCAGCTGGACAGGGACAGAGACCCAGTACTTC
CASSWTGTETQYF
>-|TRBV6-5|TRBJ1-1|-
TGTGCCAGCAGCCACGGGGGAAACACTGAAGCTTTCTTT
CASSHGGNTEAFF
>-|TRBV5-1|TRBJ1-2|TRBD1
TGCGCCAGCAGCTTAGGGACAGCCAACTATGGCTACACCTTC
CASSLGTANYGYTF
>-|TRBV3-1/TRBV3-2|TRBJ2-3|TRBD2
TGTGCCAGCAGCCCGGGACTAGCTAGGGTAGATACGCAGTATTTT
CASSPGLARVDTQYF
>-|TRBV5-1|TRBJ2-3|TRBD1
TGCGCCAGCACGAGAGGAGACAGGGGTAGCACAGATACGCAGTATTTT
CASTRGDRGSTDTQYF
>few|TRBV5-4|TRBJ1-2|TRBD1
TGTGCCAGCAGCTTGGTGTCAGACAGGGGGCGAGGTGGCTACACCTTC
CASSLVSDRGRGGYTF
>once|TRBV25-1|TRBJ2-5|-
TGTGCCAGCAGTACCTCCTCGGGGGGCAGGGAGACCCAGTACTTC
CASSTSSGGRETQYF
>-|TRBV7-3|TRBJ2-2|TRBD2
TGTGCCAGCAGCCAGGGAGGGGAGCTCGGGGAGCTGTTTTTT
CASSQGGELGELFF
>-|TRBV24-1|TRBJ2-3|TRBD2
TGTGCCACCAGTGATTGGACTAGCAGAGGCACAGATACGCAGTATTTT
CATSDWTSRGTDTQYF
>-|TRBV11-2|TRBJ1-1|-
TGTGCCAGCAGCTTAGAGGCGGGGGCAAGGAACACTGAAGCTTTCTTT
CASSLEAGARNTEAFF
>-|TRBV18|TRBJ2-3|-
TGTGCCAGCTCATCCCGACAGGAATCAGATACGCAGTATTTT
CASSSRQESDTQYF
>few|TRBV7-2|TRBJ2-1|TRBD2
TGTGCCAGCAGCTTAGATAGCGGGGGGACCTACAATGAGCAGTTCTTC
CASSLDSGGTYNEQFF
>-|TRBV6-5|TRBJ2-1|-
TGTGCCAGCCAGATTGCAGGGATGCGGTACAATGAGCAGTTCTTC
CASQIAGMRYNEQFF
>-|TRBV19|TRBJ2-1|TRBD2
TGTGCCACCCAGCGGGAGGGCAGCTCCTACAATGAGCAGTTCTTC
CATQREGSSYNEQFF
>-|TRBV7-9|TRBJ2-2|TRBD2
TGTGCCAGCAGTTTACCGGGACTAGGCTTGGACACCGGGGAGCTGTTTTTT
CASSLPGLGLDTGELFF
>few|TRBV11-2|TRBJ2-7|-
TGTGCCAGCAGCTCCGGGGAGGGGGCCTACGAGCAGTACTTC
CASSSGEGAYEQYF
>few|TRBV7-6|TRBJ1-1|-
TGTGCCAGCAGCTTAGGTACCAGGGAGGCTGAAGCTTTCTTT
CASSLGTREAEAFF
>-|TRBV11-1|TRBJ1-2|-
TGTGCCAGCAGTGACAGGCCCCACTATGGCTACACCTTC
CASSDRPHYGYTF
>few|TRBV12-5|TRBJ1-5|-
TGTGCTAGTGGTTTGGCAGCGCCAGCTGGTCAGCCCCAGCATTTT
CASGLAAPAGQPQHF
>-|TRBV18|TRBJ1-2|TRBD1
TGTGCCAGCTACCAACAGGGGATGGGTGGCTACACCTTC
CASYQQGMGGYTF
>-|TRBV9|TRBJ2-2|TRBD2
TGTGCCAGCAGCGTAGTACCTAGCGGGGCTACGGGGGGGGAGCTGTTTTTT
CASSVVPSGATGGELFF
>once|TRBV5-4|TRBJ1-1|-
TGTGCCAGCAGCTTGGCAAGGGGCGCTAGCACTGAAGCTTTCTTT
CASSLARGASTEAFF
>-|TRBV15|TRBJ2-5|TRBD2
TGTGCCACCCGCGGGGGTCGCAGGGTGGGAGAGACCCAGTACTTC
CATRGGRRVGETQYF
>-|TRBV7-8|TRBJ1-1|-
TGTGCCAGCAGCTTATTGCTGCTAGGGAGCACTGAAGCTTTCTTT
CASSLLLLGSTEAFF
>-|TRBV28|TRBJ1-1|-
TGTGCCAGCAGCTCTAAAAGCACTGAAGCTTTCTTT
CASSSKSTEAFF
>-|TRBV3-1/TRBV3-2|TRBJ1-2|TRBD1
TGTGCCAGCAGTCAAGGCTTGACAGGGGCCTATGGCTACACCTTC
CASSQGLTGAYGYTF
>-|TRBV19|TRBJ1-1|-
TGTGCCAGTAGTATTGGGCAGGCGTCGAACACTGAAGCTTTCTTT
CASSIGQASNTEAFF
>-|TRBV6-1|TRBJ1-4|-
TGTGCCAGCAGCCCCGGGAGGTCTAATGAAAAACTGTTTTTT
CASSPGRSNEKLFF
>once|TRBV19|TRBJ2-2|TRBD2
TGTGCCAGTAGTATACCCGGACTAGCAACCGGGGAGCTGTTTTTT
CASSIPGLATGELFF
>few|TRBV30|TRBJ2-7|TRBD2
TGTGCCTGGACGGGGGGAAACTCCTACGAGCAGTACTTC
CAWTGGNSYEQYF
>-|TRBV5-1|TRBJ2-5|TRBD2
TGCGCCAGCAGCTTGCGCTGGGGGGGAGAGACCCAGTACTTC
CASSLRWGGETQYF
>-|TRBV5-1|TRBJ1-1|-
TGCGCCAGCAACCTAATAGCGGGTATGAACACTGAAGCTTTCTTT
CASNLIAGMNTEAFF
>-|TRBV7-9|TRBJ2-5|TRBD2
TGTGCCAGCAGCATCGCGGGACTAGCGGGGGGGGAGACCCAGTACTTC
CASSIAGLAGGETQYF